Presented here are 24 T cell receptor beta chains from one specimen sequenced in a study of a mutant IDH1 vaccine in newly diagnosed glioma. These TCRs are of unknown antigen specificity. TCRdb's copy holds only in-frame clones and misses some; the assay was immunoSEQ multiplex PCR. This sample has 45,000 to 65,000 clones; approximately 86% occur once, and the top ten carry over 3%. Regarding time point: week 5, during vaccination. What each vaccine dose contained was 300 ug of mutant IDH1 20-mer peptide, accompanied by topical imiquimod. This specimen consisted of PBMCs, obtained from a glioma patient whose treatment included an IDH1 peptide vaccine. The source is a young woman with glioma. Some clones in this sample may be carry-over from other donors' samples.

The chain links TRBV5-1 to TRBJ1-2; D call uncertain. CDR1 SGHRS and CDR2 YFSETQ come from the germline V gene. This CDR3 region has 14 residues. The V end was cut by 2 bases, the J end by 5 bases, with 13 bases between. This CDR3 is CASSLDTSPYGYTF. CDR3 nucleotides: TGCGCCAGCAGCTTAGACACGAGTCCATATGGCTACACCTTC.

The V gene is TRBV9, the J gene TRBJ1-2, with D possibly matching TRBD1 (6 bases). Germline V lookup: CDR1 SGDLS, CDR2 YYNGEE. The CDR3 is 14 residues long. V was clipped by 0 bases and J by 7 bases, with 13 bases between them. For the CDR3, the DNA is TGTGCCAGCAGCGTAGACAGGGTCCACGGTGGCTACACCTTC. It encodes CASSVDRVHGGYTF.

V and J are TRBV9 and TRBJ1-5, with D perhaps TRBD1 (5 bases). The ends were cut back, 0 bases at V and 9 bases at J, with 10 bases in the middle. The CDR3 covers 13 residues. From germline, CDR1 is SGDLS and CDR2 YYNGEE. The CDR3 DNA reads TGTGCCAGCAGCGTAGGTGGGGGGTCGCCCCAGCATTTT. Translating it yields CASSVGGGSPQHF.

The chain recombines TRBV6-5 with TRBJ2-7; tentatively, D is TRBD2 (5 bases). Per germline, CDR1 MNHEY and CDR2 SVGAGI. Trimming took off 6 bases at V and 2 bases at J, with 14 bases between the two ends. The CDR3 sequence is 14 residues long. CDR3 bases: TGTGCCAGCAGAAAGGGTGGGGAGACCTACGAGCAGTACTTC. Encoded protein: CASRKGGETYEQYF.

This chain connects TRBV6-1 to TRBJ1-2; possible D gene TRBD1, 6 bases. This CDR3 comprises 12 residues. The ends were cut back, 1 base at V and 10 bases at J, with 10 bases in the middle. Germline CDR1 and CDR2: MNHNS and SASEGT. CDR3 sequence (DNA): TGTGCCAGCAGTGAAGGCAGGGGCGACTACACCTTC. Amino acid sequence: CASSEGRGDYTF.

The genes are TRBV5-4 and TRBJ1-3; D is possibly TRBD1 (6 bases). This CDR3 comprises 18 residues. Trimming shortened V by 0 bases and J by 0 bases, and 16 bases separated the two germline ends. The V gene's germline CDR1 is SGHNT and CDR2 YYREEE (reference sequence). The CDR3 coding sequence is TGTGCCAGCAGCTTGGATGGCAGGGGAATATCCTCTGGAAACACCATATATTTT. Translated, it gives CASSLDGRGISSGNTIYF.

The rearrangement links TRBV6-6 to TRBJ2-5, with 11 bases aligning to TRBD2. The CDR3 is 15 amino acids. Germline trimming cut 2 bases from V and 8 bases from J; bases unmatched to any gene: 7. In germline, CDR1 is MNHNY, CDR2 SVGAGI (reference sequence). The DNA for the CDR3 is TGTGCCAGCAGTTACGGGACTAGCGGTCTAGACACCCAGTACTTC. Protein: CASSYGTSGLDTQYF.

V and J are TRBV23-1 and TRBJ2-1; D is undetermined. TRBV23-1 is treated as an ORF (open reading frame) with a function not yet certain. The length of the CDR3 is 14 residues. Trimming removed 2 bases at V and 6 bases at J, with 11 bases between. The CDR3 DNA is TGCGCCAGCAGTCAAAGGCCCGGACCCAATGAGCAGTTCTTC. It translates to CASSQRPGPNEQFF.

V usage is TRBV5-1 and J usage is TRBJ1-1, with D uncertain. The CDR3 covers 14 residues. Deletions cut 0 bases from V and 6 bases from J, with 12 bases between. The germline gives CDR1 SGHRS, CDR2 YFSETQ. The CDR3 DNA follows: TGCGCCAGCAGCTTGGTGGCGGAGGGTGCTGAAGCTTTCTTT. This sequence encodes CASSLVAEGAEAFF.

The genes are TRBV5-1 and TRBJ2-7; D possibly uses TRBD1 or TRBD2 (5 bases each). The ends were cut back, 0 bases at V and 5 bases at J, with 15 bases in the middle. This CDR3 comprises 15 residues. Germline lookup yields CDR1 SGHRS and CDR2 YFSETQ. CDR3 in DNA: TGCGCCAGCAGCTTGGCCGGGGCCTCGGGAAACGAGCAGTACTTC. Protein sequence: CASSLAGASGNEQYF. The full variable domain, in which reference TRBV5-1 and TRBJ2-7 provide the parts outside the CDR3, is KAGVTQTPRYLIKTRGQQVTLSCSPISGHRSVSWYQQTPGQGLQFLFEYFSETQRNKGNFPGRFSGRQFSNSRSEMNVSTLELGDSALYLCASSLAGASGNEQYFGPGTRLTVT.

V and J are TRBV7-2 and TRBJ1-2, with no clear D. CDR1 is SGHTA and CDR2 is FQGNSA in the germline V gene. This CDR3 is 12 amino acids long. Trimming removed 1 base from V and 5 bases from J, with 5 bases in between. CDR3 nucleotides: TGTGCCAGCAGCTTAGACACGTATGGCTACACCTTC. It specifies CASSLDTYGYTF.

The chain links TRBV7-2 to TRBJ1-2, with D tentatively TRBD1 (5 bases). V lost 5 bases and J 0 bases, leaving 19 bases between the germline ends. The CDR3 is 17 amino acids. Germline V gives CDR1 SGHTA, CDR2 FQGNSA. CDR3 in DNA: TGTGCCAGCAGCCAAATCGGGACGGCTATAGCTAACTATGGCTACACCTTC. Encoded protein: CASSQIGTAIANYGYTF.

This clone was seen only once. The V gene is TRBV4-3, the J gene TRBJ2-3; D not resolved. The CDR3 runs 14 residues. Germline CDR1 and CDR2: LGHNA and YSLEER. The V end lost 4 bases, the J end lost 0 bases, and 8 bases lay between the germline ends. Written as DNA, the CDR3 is TGCGCCAGCAGCCCAAGTCATAGCACAGATACGCAGTATTTT. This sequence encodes CASSPSHSTDTQYF.

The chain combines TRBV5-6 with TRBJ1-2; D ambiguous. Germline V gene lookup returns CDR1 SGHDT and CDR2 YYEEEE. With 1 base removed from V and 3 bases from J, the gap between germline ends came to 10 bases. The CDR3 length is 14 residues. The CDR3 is CASSLKSAYYGYTF. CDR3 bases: TGTGCCAGCAGCTTGAAATCGGCCTACTATGGCTACACCTTC.

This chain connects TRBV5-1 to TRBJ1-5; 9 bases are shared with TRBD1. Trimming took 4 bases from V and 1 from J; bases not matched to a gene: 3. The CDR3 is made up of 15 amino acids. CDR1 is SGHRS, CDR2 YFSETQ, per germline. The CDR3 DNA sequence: TGCGCCAGCAGCCCGACAGGGGGGAGCAATCAGCCCCAGCATTTT. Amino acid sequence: CASSPTGGSNQPQHF.

CDR3 coding DNA: TGTGCCAGCAGCTTTGGCAGCGAAAGTCAGCCCCAGCATTTT. Its translation: CASSFGSESQPQHF. J is TRBJ1-5 and V is TRBV5-6; D call uncertain. CDR3 length equals 14 residues. Trimming stripped 2 bases from V and 6 bases from J, with 12 bases between. Germline V gene lookup returns CDR1 SGHDT and CDR2 YYEEEE.

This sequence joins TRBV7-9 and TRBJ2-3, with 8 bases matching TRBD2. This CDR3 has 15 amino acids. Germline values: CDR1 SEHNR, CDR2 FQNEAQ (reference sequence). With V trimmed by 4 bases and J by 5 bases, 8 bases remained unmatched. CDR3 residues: CASSSSGSYQDTQYF. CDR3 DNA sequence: TGTGCCAGCAGCTCGAGCGGGAGTTATCAAGATACGCAGTATTTT.

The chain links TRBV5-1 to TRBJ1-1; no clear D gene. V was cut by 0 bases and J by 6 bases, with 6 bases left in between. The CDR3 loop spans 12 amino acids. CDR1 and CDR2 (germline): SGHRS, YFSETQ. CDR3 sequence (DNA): TGCGCCAGCAGCTTGGCAGGACCTGAAGCTTTCTTT. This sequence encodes CASSLAGPEAFF.

CDR3 coding DNA: TGCGCCAGCCGGGACGGAAGCACAGATACGCAGTATTTT. Residues: CASRDGSTDTQYF. The chain couples TRBV4-3 to TRBJ2-3, with D possibly called TRBD1 or TRBD2 (5 bases each). CDR1 is LGHNA and CDR2 is YSLEER in the germline V gene. Trimming left V 8 bases short and J 0 bases short, with 9 bases between. The CDR3 is 13 residues long.

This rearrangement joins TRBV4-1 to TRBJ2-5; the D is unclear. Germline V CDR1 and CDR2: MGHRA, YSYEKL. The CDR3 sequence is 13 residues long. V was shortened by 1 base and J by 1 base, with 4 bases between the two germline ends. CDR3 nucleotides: TGCGCCAGCAGCCAAGGGGGCCAAGAGACCCAGTACTTC. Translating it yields CASSQGGQETQYF.

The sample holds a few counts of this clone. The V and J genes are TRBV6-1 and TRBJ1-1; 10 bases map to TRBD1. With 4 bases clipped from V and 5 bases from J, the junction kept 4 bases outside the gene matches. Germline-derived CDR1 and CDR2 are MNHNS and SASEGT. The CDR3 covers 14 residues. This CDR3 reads CASSAGQGRTEAFF. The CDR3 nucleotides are TGTGCCAGCAGTGCGGGACAGGGGAGGACTGAAGCTTTCTTT.

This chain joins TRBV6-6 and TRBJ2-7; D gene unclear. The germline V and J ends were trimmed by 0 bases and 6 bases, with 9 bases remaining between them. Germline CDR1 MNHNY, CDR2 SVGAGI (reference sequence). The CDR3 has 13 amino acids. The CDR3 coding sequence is TGTGCCAGCAGTTACTCGGCCGTGGGCGAGCAGTACTTC. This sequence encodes CASSYSAVGEQYF.

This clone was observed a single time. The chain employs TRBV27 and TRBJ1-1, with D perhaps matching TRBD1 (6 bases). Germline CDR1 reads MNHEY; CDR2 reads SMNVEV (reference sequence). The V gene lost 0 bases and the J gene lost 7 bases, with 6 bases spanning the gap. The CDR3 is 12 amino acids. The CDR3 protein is CASSLSGGEAFF. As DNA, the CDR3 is TGTGCCAGCAGTTTATCAGGGGGTGAAGCTTTCTTT.

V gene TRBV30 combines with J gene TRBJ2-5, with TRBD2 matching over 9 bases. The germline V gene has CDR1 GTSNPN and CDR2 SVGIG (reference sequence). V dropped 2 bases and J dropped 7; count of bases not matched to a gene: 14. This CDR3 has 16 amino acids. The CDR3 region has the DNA TGTGCCTGGAGTAGGGCGTGGCTAGCGGGAAATGTGACCCAGTACTTC. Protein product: CAWSRAWLAGNVTQYF.